This TCR beta chain comes out of a study of T-cell reconstitution after alpha-beta-depleted transplantation in children. This CDR3 comprises 16 residues. The trim removed 0 bases at V and 5 bases at J, leaving 5 bases unmatched. Per the germline V gene, CDR1 is SGHDN and CDR2 is FVKESK. TCRbeta library preparation incorporated unique molecular identifiers. From the PCR reads, TCRdb called clonotypes with MiXCR, one entry per CDR3 protein. The sample records 500,000 to 600,000 distinct CDR3 sequences, around 18% being singletons. V gene TRBV14 combines with J gene TRBJ2-2, with TRBD2 matching 8 bases. The receptor was isolated from a human donor who donated a stem cell graft to a child with acute lymphoblastic leukemia. The sequenced sample was PBMCs from the stem cell graft donor, obtained from the stem cell graft. The CDR3 DNA reads as TGTGCCAGCAGCCAAGAAAGAGCGGGAGTTACCGGGGAGCTGTTTTTT. This sequence encodes CASSQERAGVTGELFF.